This TCR beta chain was captured in a study of Ad26.COV2.S vaccination and SARS-CoV-2 variants. Study-wide findings and caveats: Vaccinated and placebo-treated recipients had similar non-spike TCR breadth.

Notes on this clone: The antigen is undetermined.

The repertoire was sequenced with immunoSEQ multiplex PCR; TCRdb's copy has only in-frame clones and lacks some. This sample yields about 680,000 clones, of which more than 70% are seen a single time; about 1.5% belongs to the top ten. Trimming took off 7 bases at V and 2 bases at J, with 15 bases between the two ends. Germline V lookup: CDR1 LNHDA, CDR2 SQIVND (reference sequence). The CDR3 is 15 residues long. Documented treatment: some 20 received Ad26.COV2.S at low or high dose, single or two shots; 5 received placebo; per-sample allocation not given. All samples were drawn on day 63, counting from the first vaccine or placebo injection. This Boston cohort included adults aged 18-55 years.

The gene calls are TRBV19 and TRBJ1-3; possibly TRBD1 for D (5 bases). The sample here was peripheral blood, taken in a trial of Ad26.COV2.S vaccine versus placebo. The receptor's source is a person aged 18-65 years who received the Ad26.COV2.S COVID-19 vaccine or a placebo. The CDR3 DNA follows: TGTGCCAGTAAAGACGGGGGAAACGCTGGAAACACCATATATTTT. Protein: CASKDGGNAGNTIYF.